This TCR beta chain comes out of a study of T cell repertoires in cytomegalovirus infection. TCRdb itself ran the reads through MiXCR, one entry per CDR3 protein. The sample has hundreds of thousands of distinct CDR3 sequences; 30% to 40% are singletons. The V end was cut by 5 bases, the J end by 0 bases, with 17 bases between. Germline assignment: CDR1 SGHTA and CDR2 FQGNSA. The CDR3 extends over 18 amino acids. Sample share makes this clonotype medium-sized. The antigen remains unidentified. The receptor's source is a human donor in good health (CMV status not recorded). Some clones in this sample may be carry-over from other donors' samples. The chain links TRBV7-2 to TRBJ2-6; D not certain. The sequencing here drew on cultured CD8+ T cells from PBMCs, taken from culture after CMV antigen stimulation. DNA for the CDR3: TGTGCCAGCAGCATACTAAAGGGTAAACCCTCTGGGGCCAACGTCCTGACTTTC. Protein: CASSILKGKPSGANVLTF.